A single sample gave rise to the 22 T cell receptor beta chains below, sequenced in a study of neurological immune-mediated disorders. MiXCR, run by TCRdb on the 5' RACE reads, gives a single entry per CDR3 protein. This sample has 95,000 to 110,000 distinct CDR3 sequences, with more than 10% found just once. Stated time point: longitudinal time-point 3. The sequencing sample was made of PBMCs. All receptors derive from a female donor with HTLV-1-associated myelopathy (HAM/TSP).

This clonotype occurred many times. The genes are TRBV20-1 and TRBJ2-5; TRBD2 is a possible D gene (6 bases). The CDR3 consists of 15 residues. Trimming stripped 1 base from V and 5 bases from J, with 17 bases between. Germline CDR1 DFQATT, CDR2 SNEGSKA (reference sequence). CDR3 sequence reads: CSARAARGPGETQYF. For the CDR3, the DNA is TGCAGTGCTAGAGCGGCGCGGGGCCCCGGGGAGACCCAGTACTTC.

Many counts were recorded for this clonotype. The chain has TRBV5-1 and TRBJ2-7; 8 positions match TRBD1. The CDR3 is made up of 15 amino acids. In germline, CDR1 is SGHRS, CDR2 YFSETQ. V trimming: 3 bases; J trimming: 2 bases; junction bases outside the gene matches: 7. CDR3 protein: CASSWTGTLTYEQYF. The CDR3 DNA follows: TGCGCCAGCAGCTGGACAGGGACCCTAACCTACGAGCAGTACTTC.

Many counts were recorded for this clonotype. V usage is TRBV7-9 and J usage is TRBJ2-1; 10 bases align to TRBD2. Per the germline V gene, CDR1 is SEHNR and CDR2 is FQNEAQ (reference sequence). The V gene end was trimmed by 1 base and the J gene end by 10 bases; junction bases not matched to a gene: 1. The CDR3 is 13 residues long. This chain's CDR3 is CASSLGSGGEQFF. As DNA, the CDR3 is TGTGCCAGCAGCTTAGGTAGCGGGGGGGAGCAGTTCTTC.

The rearrangement joins TRBV20-1 to TRBJ2-1; 10 bases match TRBD2. The V gene end was trimmed by 6 bases and the J gene end by 3 bases; junction bases not matched to a gene: 5. This CDR3 has 14 residues. In germline, CDR1 is DFQATT, CDR2 SNEGSKA (reference sequence). The CDR3 DNA reads as TGCAGTGCCGAGAGGACTAGCGGCTACAATGAGCAGTTCTTC. As protein: CSAERTSGYNEQFF.

This clonotype was found a few times. The junction and the germline gene differ at one end; a read error may be behind it. The chain is built from TRBV20-1 and TRBJ1-3, with a tentative D call TRBD1 (5 bases). The CDR3 runs 13 residues. Germline assignment: CDR1 DFQATT and CDR2 SNEGSKA (reference sequence). CDR3 sequence (DNA): TGCAGTGCTCGAGAGGGGTCTGGAAACACCATATATTTT. It yields the protein CSAREGSGNTIYF.

This clonotype was found many times. The chain uses TRBV10-3 and TRBJ1-1; a weak D match, TRBD1 (6 bases). Per germline, CDR1 ENHRY and CDR2 SYGVKD. The CDR3 consists of 16 residues. V was pared by 7 bases and J by 3 bases, with 21 bases between. For the CDR3, the DNA is TGTGCCATCACCCCTTCGTGGGGAGGGGGGGACACTGAAGCTTTCTTT. This encodes CAITPSWGGGDTEAFF.

This clonotype was seen at least ten times. This chain uses TRBV20-1 with TRBJ2-3; TRBD2 might be the D (7 bases). The CDR3 has 14 amino acids. CDR1 DFQATT and CDR2 SNEGSKA come from the germline V gene (reference sequence). V lost 2 bases and J 4 bases, leaving 13 bases between the germline ends. CDR3 nucleotide sequence: TGCAGTGCTAGACGGGGGGCAGGTTCAGATACGCAGTATTTT. Residues: CSARRGAGSDTQYF.

This clonotype came up many times. The chain couples TRBV11-2 to TRBJ2-7; the D is unclear. Trimming pared 0 bases from V and 5 bases from J, leaving 11 bases between. This CDR3 spans 14 amino acids. CDR1 is SGHAT, CDR2 FQNNGV, per germline. CDR3 residues: CASSLDAQIHEQYF. DNA of the CDR3: TGTGCCAGCAGCTTAGATGCGCAGATACACGAGCAGTACTTC.

This clonotype was detected ten times or more. The chain joins TRBV6-1 to TRBJ2-3; no clear D. The CDR3 length is 15 residues. V was shortened by 7 bases and J by 3 bases, with 17 bases between the two germline ends. Germline values: CDR1 MNHNS, CDR2 SASEGT. This CDR3 is CASTPSVGPTDTQYF. CDR3 DNA sequence: TGTGCCAGCACCCCGAGCGTAGGGCCTACAGATACGCAGTATTTT.

This clonotype was recorded at least ten times. This chain connects TRBV20-1 to TRBJ1-1; 8 bases agree with TRBD1. The ends lost 6 bases at V and 1 base at J; junction bases unmatched: 7. CDR1 DFQATT and CDR2 SNEGSKA come from the germline V gene (reference sequence). The CDR3 is 14 amino acids. DNA for the CDR3: TGCAGTGCGATAAGGACAGGGTCGAACACTGAAGCTTTCTTT. It specifies CSAIRTGSNTEAFF.

The gene calls are TRBV28 and TRBJ2-3, with D possibly matching TRBD2 (6 bases). Germline V gene lookup returns CDR1 MDHEN and CDR2 SYDVKM. The length of the CDR3 is 16 residues. V was clipped by 6 bases and J by 5 bases, with 21 bases between them. Here the CDR3 DNA reads TGTGCCAGCAGCTCCCCCCGGGAGAGGGTGAAAGATACGCAGTATTTT. It is translated as CASSSPRERVKDTQYF.

This clonotype was counted at least ten times. V is TRBV11-3 and J is TRBJ1-2; unclear D gene. V dropped 10 bases and J dropped 0 bases, with 12 bases sitting between them. The CDR3 runs to 13 residues. CDR1 SGHNT and CDR2 YENEEA come from the germline V gene. For the CDR3, the DNA is TGTGCCATCCACTTGGAGCCTAACTATGGCTACACCTTC. Translated, it gives CAIHLEPNYGYTF.

About this clonotype itself: One end of the junction does not line up with germline, which may come from a read error. The CDR3 protein is CSASDSGNYNVQFF. Here the CDR3 DNA reads TGCAGTGCTAGCGACAGTGGGAACTACAATGTGCAGTTCTTC. The genes are TRBV20-1 and TRBJ2-1; a weak D match, TRBD1 (5 bases). CDR1 and CDR2 (germline): DFQATT, SNEGSKA (reference sequence). CDR3 length equals 14 residues.

This clonotype was seen only a few times. CDR3 sequence (DNA): TGCGCCAGCGGAGCGGATCCGAACACAGATACGCAGTATTTT. This encodes CASGADPNTDTQYF. The chain uses TRBV5-1 and TRBJ2-3; TRBD2 might be the D (5 bases). Germline-derived CDR1 and CDR2 are SGHRS and YFSETQ. The V and J ends lost 7 bases and 2 bases respectively, with 14 bases between them. The CDR3 is 14 amino acids.

This clonotype appeared many times. The rearrangement joins TRBV3-1 to TRBJ2-1, with 8 bases fitting TRBD1. With V trimmed by 4 bases and J by 6 bases, 11 bases remained unmatched. This CDR3 region has 16 residues. The V gene's germline CDR1 is LGHDT and CDR2 YNNKEL (reference sequence). CDR3 in amino acids: CASSPRQGLRVNEQFF. CDR3 DNA sequence: TGTGCCAGCAGCCCCAGACAGGGGTTAAGGGTCAATGAGCAGTTCTTC.

Concerning this clonotype itself: It may be a read error: a sequence one base away is much more abundant. The chain employs TRBV12-3 or TRBV12-4 and TRBJ2-1; 8 bases fit TRBD1. With 4 bases clipped from V and 5 bases from J, the junction kept 7 bases outside the gene matches. This CDR3 is 15 amino acids long. For the CDR3, the DNA is TGTGCCAGCAGTTCTCGACAGGGGAGTGACAATGAGCAGTTCTTC. Translation: CASSSRQGSDNEQFF.

This clonotype was detected many times. V usage is TRBV11-2 and J usage is TRBJ2-1; 10 bases are a match to TRBD1. The V segment lost 5 bases and the J segment 9 bases; nucleotides outside the gene matches: 10. The CDR3 totals 15 residues. CDR1 and CDR2 (germline): SGHAT, FQNNGV. The CDR3 sequence is CASSRQGAMGGEQFF. The CDR3 DNA follows: TGTGCCAGCAGCCGACAGGGGGCAATGGGGGGTGAGCAGTTCTTC. Drawing the rest from reference TRBV11-2 and TRBJ2-1, the complete variable domain is EAGVAQSPRYKIIEKRQSVAFWCNPISGHATLYWYQQILGQGPKLLIQFQNNGVVDDSQLPKDRFSAERLKGVDSTLKIQPAKLEDSAVYLCASSRQGAMGGEQFFGPGTRLTVL.

This clonotype has a count of ten or more. The CDR3 DNA reads as TGTGCCAGCAGTACAACAGGGTTACGAGAGCAGTACTTC. Translating it yields CASSTTGLREQYF. This sequence joins TRBV28 and TRBJ2-7, with D perhaps matching TRBD1 (6 bases). Germline V lookup: CDR1 MDHEN, CDR2 SYDVKM. The ends were cut back, 5 bases at V and 7 bases at J, with 15 bases in the middle. This CDR3 comprises 13 residues.

Ten or more counts support this clonotype. This chain links TRBV5-1 with TRBJ1-6; the match to TRBD1 covers 7 bases. V dropped 6 bases and J dropped 12; count of bases not matched to a gene: 12. The CDR3 is made up of 14 amino acids. Germline V gene lookup returns CDR1 SGHRS and CDR2 YFSETQ. The DNA for the CDR3 is TGCGCCAGCACCGACACCATCTCAGGGGGACCCCTCCACTTT. Translation gives CASTDTISGGPLHF.

This clonotype was counted ten times or more. The chain uses TRBV24-1 and TRBJ1-1; TRBD1 might be the D (5 bases). The germline V gene encodes CDR1 KGHDR and CDR2 SFDVKD. The CDR3 spans 11 residues. Trimming left V 12 bases short and J 6 bases short, with 13 bases between. The CDR3 DNA reads TGTGCCTCCGGCCCGGGGGCTGAAGCTTTCTTT. Its protein is CASGPGAEAFF.

At least ten counts were recorded for this clonotype. This rearrangement joins TRBV6-1 to TRBJ1-6; D gene ambiguous. V gave up 2 bases and J gave up 8 bases, with 28 bases separating them. Germline CDR1 and CDR2: MNHNS and SASEGT. This CDR3 contains 20 residues. The CDR3 region is CASSEPAAREGASTDSPLHF. The DNA for the CDR3 is TGTGCCAGCAGTGAACCCGCCGCGAGGGAGGGCGCGAGCACAGATTCACCCCTCCACTTT.

This clonotype was seen at least ten times. The CDR3 sequence: CSARDRSGIGQHYGYTF. CDR3 bases: TGCAGTGCTAGAGATCGGTCGGGAATAGGACAGCACTATGGCTACACCTTC. The chain uses TRBV20-1 and TRBJ1-2; D is perhaps TRBD1 (6 bases). The germline CDR1 and CDR2 sequences are DFQATT and SNEGSKA (reference sequence). The CDR3 sequence is 17 residues long. Trimming took 0 bases from V and 3 from J, leaving 20 bases between them.